This T cell receptor (beta chain) derives from a study of T cell repertoires in cytomegalovirus infection. At the level of the study: Signatures in public TCR beta sequences pointed to both CMV infection and matching HLA type.

Findings and caveats of the study: HLA-C-restricted CMV clonotypes gave the most frequent clonotype in two of eight donors. Cumulated frequencies of public TCR beta families served to identify carriers of CMV plus the relevant HLA.

This clonotype occurred many times. The antigen is unknown. TCRdb re-called the reads with MiXCR, one entry per CDR3 protein. The profile covers approximately 750,000 distinct CDR3 sequences, with 35% appearing a single time and about 2.8% taken by the ten largest. V lost 4 bases and J 9 bases, leaving 24 bases between the germline ends. Germline V gives CDR1 MDHEN, CDR2 SYDVKM. The CDR3 extends over 16 amino acids. Material for sequencing was PBMCs. The chain is built from TRBV28 and TRBJ1-2; weak D call: TRBD1 (5 bases). The TCR comes from a human donor in good health (CMV status not recorded). Some clones in this sample may be carry-over from other donors' samples. CDR3 in amino acids: CASSSHPGRPGYSYTF. The CDR3, as DNA: TGTGCCAGCAGTTCCCACCCGGGACGCCCGGGTTATAGCTACACCTTC.